Listed below are T cell receptor beta chains from one sample, sequenced in a study of CD8+CD57+ T cells in acquired aplastic anemia. TCRdb reanalysed the reads using MiXCR and keeps one entry per CDR3 protein. Found here are approximately 270,000 distinct CDR3 sequences, 55% to 65% of them singletons; the top ten hold roughly 8%. What was sequenced was sorted CD4+, CD8+, or CD8+CD57+ T cells (not recorded which) from PBMCs. All receptors come from a human donor with severe aplastic anemia or a healthy control (not recorded which). The CDR3 runs from the conserved cysteine through the conserved F or W. Each record gives: clone size, J gene, D gene, V gene, CDR3 DNA, CDR3 protein. D genes are given only for firm matches. Size is stated for part of the rows, as once, few or many counts, or as a class when the clone is expanded.

abundance: -; j_gene: TRBJ1-1; d_gene: -; v_gene: TRBV29-1; CDR3nt: TGCAGCGTCCAAGGGGGAGGTGGGAGCACTGAAGCTTTCTTT; CDR3aa: CSVQGGGGSTEAFF
abundance: many; j_gene: TRBJ2-7; d_gene: TRBD2; v_gene: TRBV7-3; CDR3nt: TGTGCCAGCAGCTTCAATAGCGGGGGGGAATACGAGCAGTACTTC; CDR3aa: CASSFNSGGEYEQYF
abundance: many; j_gene: TRBJ1-1; d_gene: -; v_gene: TRBV18; CDR3nt: TGTGCCAGCTCACCACGGTCAGACACTGAAGCTTTCTTT; CDR3aa: CASSPRSDTEAFF
abundance: -; j_gene: TRBJ2-1; d_gene: TRBD2; v_gene: TRBV7-3; CDR3nt: TGTGCCAGCTCTAAGCTAGCGGGAGGCTCAGGGCGAAATGAGCAGTTCTTC; CDR3aa: CASSKLAGGSGRNEQFF
abundance: -; j_gene: TRBJ1-4; d_gene: -; v_gene: TRBV12-3/TRBV12-4; CDR3nt: TGTGCCAGCAGTGATGTGTCCGCCCCCAATGAAAAACTGTTTTTT; CDR3aa: CASSDVSAPNEKLFF
abundance: once; j_gene: TRBJ1-1; d_gene: -; v_gene: TRBV6-4; CDR3nt: TGTGCCATCAGTGGGAAAGCCTGGACAGAAATTAACACTGAAGCTTTCTTT; CDR3aa: CAISGKAWTEINTEAFF
abundance: many; j_gene: TRBJ2-3; d_gene: -; v_gene: TRBV2; CDR3nt: TGTGCCAGCAGTGAAACCTCTTGGGGGTTAGATACGCAGTATTTT; CDR3aa: CASSETSWGLDTQYF
abundance: -; j_gene: TRBJ2-2; d_gene: -; v_gene: TRBV7-3; CDR3nt: TGTGCCAGCAGCCCCGGCAGGGCGGCGAACACCGGGGAGCTGTTTTTT; CDR3aa: CASSPGRAANTGELFF
abundance: -; j_gene: TRBJ2-3; d_gene: -; v_gene: TRBV19; CDR3nt: TGTGCCAGTAGTATAGTGGGAAACGCAGATACGCAGTATTTT; CDR3aa: CASSIVGNADTQYF
abundance: -; j_gene: TRBJ2-7; d_gene: -; v_gene: TRBV10-3; CDR3nt: TGTGCCACTCAAATGGGGCGGGAATCCTACGAGCAGTACTTC; CDR3aa: CATQMGRESYEQYF
abundance: -; j_gene: TRBJ1-6; d_gene: -; v_gene: TRBV7-2; CDR3nt: TGTGCCAGCAGCCCCGACCTCGACCCGGTTATCCTCCACTTT; CDR3aa: CASSPDLDPVILHF
abundance: -; j_gene: TRBJ2-1; d_gene: TRBD1; v_gene: TRBV25-1; CDR3nt: TGTGCCAGCAGTGTCGTCAACAGGGGGCCCTACAATGAGCAGTTCTTC; CDR3aa: CASSVVNRGPYNEQFF
abundance: -; j_gene: TRBJ1-4; d_gene: TRBD1; v_gene: TRBV7-8; CDR3nt: TGTGCCAGCAGCCGGCCAAGGGACAGGGGAGGTGAAAAACTGTTTTTT; CDR3aa: CASSRPRDRGGEKLFF
abundance: many; j_gene: TRBJ1-3; d_gene: -; v_gene: TRBV5-6; CDR3nt: TGTGCCAGCAGCTTGTGGACGGCAAGCTCTGGAAACACCATATATTTT; CDR3aa: CASSLWTASSGNTIYF
abundance: many; j_gene: TRBJ1-5; d_gene: -; v_gene: TRBV5-8; CDR3nt: TGTGCCAGCAGCGCAGGGACCCTCAATCAGCCCCAGCATTTT; CDR3aa: CASSAGTLNQPQHF
abundance: many; j_gene: TRBJ1-5; d_gene: -; v_gene: TRBV28; CDR3nt: TGTGCCAGTAAGGACAGTTCTCAGCCCCAGCATTTT; CDR3aa: CASKDSSQPQHF
abundance: -; j_gene: TRBJ2-6; d_gene: -; v_gene: TRBV7-2; CDR3nt: TGTGCCAGCAGCTTAGGAGGGACTGGGGCCAACGTCCTGACTTTC; CDR3aa: CASSLGGTGANVLTF
abundance: few; j_gene: TRBJ2-1; d_gene: TRBD2; v_gene: TRBV2; CDR3nt: TGTGCCAGCACCGGGACTAGCACTAGAGGCGATGAGCAGTTCTTC; CDR3aa: CASTGTSTRGDEQFF
abundance: few; j_gene: TRBJ1-5; d_gene: TRBD1; v_gene: TRBV24-1; CDR3nt: TGTGCCACCAATCGACAGGGCGAGCCCCAGCATTTT; CDR3aa: CATNRQGEPQHF
abundance: -; j_gene: TRBJ1-2; d_gene: TRBD1; v_gene: TRBV2; CDR3nt: TGTGCCAGCAGTGAAAGGACAGGGAACTATGGCTACACCTTC; CDR3aa: CASSERTGNYGYTF
abundance: -; j_gene: TRBJ2-5; d_gene: TRBD2; v_gene: TRBV7-8; CDR3nt: TGTGCCAGCAGCTCGGGACTAGCGGGACTGACCCAGTACTTC; CDR3aa: CASSSGLAGLTQYF
abundance: -; j_gene: TRBJ1-4; d_gene: TRBD1; v_gene: TRBV9; CDR3nt: TGTGCCAGCAGGCCGGGACAGGGGATAGAACTGTTTTTT; CDR3aa: CASRPGQGIELFF
abundance: -; j_gene: TRBJ1-2; d_gene: -; v_gene: TRBV20-1; CDR3nt: TGCAGTGCTCCCAGGGACTTGGGAGGCTACACCTTC; CDR3aa: CSAPRDLGGYTF
abundance: few; j_gene: TRBJ2-7; d_gene: -; v_gene: TRBV12-3/TRBV12-4; CDR3nt: TGTGCCAGCAGTCTCTTCGGGGATAGGGGCCGTGGAGAGCAGTACTTC; CDR3aa: CASSLFGDRGRGEQYF
abundance: many; j_gene: TRBJ2-3; d_gene: -; v_gene: TRBV6-2/TRBV6-3; CDR3nt: TGTGCCAGCAGTCCCCGGGTAGATACGCAGTATTTT; CDR3aa: CASSPRVDTQYF
abundance: few; j_gene: TRBJ2-1; d_gene: -; v_gene: TRBV6-2/TRBV6-3; CDR3nt: TGTGCCAGCAGCGACGCAGGGTACTACAGTGAGCAGTTCTTC; CDR3aa: CASSDAGYYSEQFF
abundance: -; j_gene: TRBJ2-7; d_gene: -; v_gene: TRBV6-2/TRBV6-3; CDR3nt: TGTGCCAGCAGTTACTCGGGGGACGAGTACTTC; CDR3aa: CASSYSGDEYF
abundance: -; j_gene: TRBJ2-5; d_gene: -; v_gene: TRBV19; CDR3nt: TGTGCCCTAGGGGGGGGCCAAGAGGCCCAGTACTTC; CDR3aa: CALGGGQEAQYF
abundance: -; j_gene: TRBJ1-1; d_gene: -; v_gene: TRBV7-8; CDR3nt: TGTGCCAGCAGCGCCAGGGAGGTTAACACTGAAGCTTTCTTT; CDR3aa: CASSAREVNTEAFF
abundance: many; j_gene: TRBJ1-1; d_gene: -; v_gene: TRBV11-3; CDR3nt: TGTGCCAGCAGCTTAGGTATTAACACTGAAGCTTTCTTT; CDR3aa: CASSLGINTEAFF
abundance: few; j_gene: TRBJ1-1; d_gene: TRBD1; v_gene: TRBV10-3; CDR3nt: TGTGCCATCAGTGAGTCGATGTCAGGGGGTGAAGCTTTCTTT; CDR3aa: CAISESMSGGEAFF